This TCR beta chain was obtained from a study of T cell repertoires in cytomegalovirus infection. MiXCR was run by TCRdb on the reads, yielding one entry per CDR3 protein. The sample has approximately 300,000 distinct CDR3 sequences; 25% are singletons. The CDR3 loop spans 17 amino acids. The germline CDR1 and CDR2 sequences are LNHDA and SQIVND (reference sequence). V gave up 5 bases and J gave up 7 bases; unmatched junction bases: 14. The sample holds a few counts of this clonotype. Its antigen is currently unknown. This chain uses TRBV19 with TRBJ2-1; 10 bases fit TRBD2. This receptor was identified in a human donor in good health (CMV status not recorded). Some clones in this sample may be carry-over from other donors' samples. The source material was cultured PBMCs, sampled from culture after CMV antigen stimulation. The CDR3 DNA is TGTGCCAGTAGTTATCGGACTAGCGGCTTGGCTTCGAATGAGCAGTTCTTC. This encodes CASSYRTSGLASNEQFF. The variable domain in full, completed from reference TRBV19 and TRBJ2-1, reads DGGITQSPKYLFRKEGQNVTLSCEQNLNHDAMYWYRQDPGQGLRLIYYSQIVNDFQKGDIAEGYSVSREKKESFPLTVTSAQKNPTAFYLCASSYRTSGLASNEQFFGPGTRLTVL.